The 26 T cell receptor beta chains below all came from one sample that was sequenced in a study of T-cell reconstitution after alpha-beta-depleted transplantation in children. Unique molecular identifiers were incorporated into the prepared TCRbeta library. From the PCR reads, TCRdb called clonotypes with MiXCR, one entry per CDR3 protein. The sample lists about 470,000 distinct CDR3 sequences; approximately 41% were seen once. The sequencing used PBMCs, collected before TCRalphabeta/CD19-depleted stem cell transplant. The receptors originated from a girl aged 2 to 9 with aplastic anemia, due to receive a stem cell transplant.

About this clonotype: A much more abundant neighbour one base away suggests this may be a read error. V and J are TRBV7-3 and TRBJ2-3; D is ambiguous. CDR1 SGHTA and CDR2 FQGTGA come from the germline V gene. CDR3 length equals 13 residues. CDR3 DNA: TGTGCCAGCGCGGCACTGGTATGGGATACGCGGTATTTT. Translated, it gives CASAALVWDTRYF.

The genes are TRBV29-1 and TRBJ1-4; 8 bases are shared with TRBD1. The CDR3 is 13 residues long. The germline V gene has CDR1 SQVTM and CDR2 ANQGSEA. V trimming: 5 bases; J trimming: 8 bases; junction bases outside the gene matches: 7. The CDR3 reads CSVLQGGKEKLFF. CDR3 sequence (DNA): TGCAGCGTTTTACAGGGGGGAAAGGAAAAACTGTTTTTT.

The chain links TRBV5-8 to TRBJ2-2, with D possibly TRBD2 on 6 matching bases. The CDR3 has 16 amino acids. Germline assignment: CDR1 SGHTS and CDR2 YDEGEE. Trimming took off 2 bases at V and 4 bases at J, with 15 bases between the two ends. CDR3 in DNA: TGTGCCAGCAGCTTCGGGGAGCGGGTGACCACCGGGGAGCTGTTTTTT. Protein: CASSFGERVTTGELFF. The full variable domain, with the rest looked up from reference TRBV5-8 and TRBJ2-2, is EAGVTQSPTHLIKTRGQQATLRCSPISGHTSVYWYQQALGLGLQFLLWYDEGEERNRGNFPPRFSGRQFPNYSSELNVNALELEDSALYLCASSFGERVTTGELFFGEGSRLTVL.

The J gene is TRBJ1-1, the V gene TRBV3-1; D gene unclear. V was pared by 1 base and J by 0 bases, with 6 bases between. Germline lookup yields CDR1 LGHDT and CDR2 YNNKEL (reference sequence). The CDR3 contains 14 residues. The CDR3 sequence: CASSQAWVNTEAFF. The DNA of the CDR3 is TGTGCCAGCAGCCAAGCATGGGTGAACACTGAAGCTTTCTTT. Based on the CDR3 plus reference TRBV3-1 and TRBJ1-1, the full variable domain is DTAVSQTPKYLVTQMGNDKSIKCEQNLGHDTMYWYKQDSKKFLKIMFSYNNKELIINETVPNRFSPKSPDKAHLNLHINSLELGDSAVYFCASSQAWVNTEAFFGQGTRLTVV.

J is TRBJ2-2 and V is TRBV30; no clear D. Germline V gene lookup returns CDR1 GTSNPN and CDR2 SVGIG (reference sequence). This CDR3 has 14 residues. Trimming stripped 3 bases from V and 0 bases from J, with 8 bases between. The CDR3 sequence: CAWRGSANTGELFF. The CDR3 bases are TGTGCCTGGAGGGGAAGCGCGAACACCGGGGAGCTGTTTTTT. The full variable domain, its missing parts supplied by reference TRBV30 and TRBJ2-2, is SQTIHQWPATLVQPVGSPLSLECTVEGTSNPNLYWYRQAAGRGLQLLFYSVGIGQISSEVPQNLSASRPQDRQFILSSKKLLLSDSGFYLCAWRGSANTGELFFGEGSRLTVL.

The chain combines TRBV20-1 with TRBJ2-1; D might be TRBD1 (5 bases). The CDR3 sequence is 15 residues long. V lost 0 bases and J lost 1, with 10 bases in between. From germline, CDR1 is DFQATT and CDR2 SNEGSKA (reference sequence). DNA of the CDR3: TGCAGTGCTAGAGATAGGCAGGGATCCTACAATGAGCAGTTCTTC. It encodes CSARDRQGSYNEQFF.

This clonotype was counted many times. V and J are TRBV4-2 and TRBJ2-3, with D tentatively TRBD2 (6 bases). The V gene's germline CDR1 is LGHNA and CDR2 YNFKEQ. This CDR3 has 19 residues. Trimming stripped 4 bases from V and 4 bases from J, with 27 bases between. In nucleotides, the CDR3 is TGTGCCAGCAGCCCCGGCCCCTTCTTCCCGGGAGAAAGGGCAGATACGCAGTATTTT. It specifies CASSPGPFFPGERADTQYF.

This clonotype was picked up one time. The chain joins TRBV28 to TRBJ2-5; no clear D. The CDR3 runs 15 residues. Trimming cost V 2 bases and J 0 bases, with 10 bases left between them. Germline-derived CDR1 and CDR2 are MDHEN and SYDVKM. CDR3 loop: CASSLSLADQETQYF. The CDR3 region has the DNA TGTGCCAGCAGTTTAAGCCTGGCAGACCAAGAGACCCAGTACTTC. The full variable domain, rest sourced from reference TRBV28 and TRBJ2-5, is DVKVTQSSRYLVKRTGEKVFLECVQDMDHENMFWYRQDPGLGLRLIYFSYDVKMKEKGDIPEGYSVSREKKERFSLILESASTNQTSMYLCASSLSLADQETQYFGPGTRLLVL.

This clonotype occurred a few times. The CDR3 sequence: CASSSLLGDYYEQYF. Here the CDR3 DNA reads TGTGCCAGCAGTTCCCTTTTGGGGGATTACTACGAGCAGTACTTC. The chain joins TRBV28 to TRBJ2-7; D might be TRBD1 or TRBD2, each matching 5 bases. CDR3 length: 15 amino acids. V was clipped by 4 bases and J by 3 bases, with 16 bases between them. CDR1 is MDHEN, CDR2 SYDVKM, per germline.

This chain connects TRBV5-1 to TRBJ2-5; 10 bases agree with TRBD1. The CDR3 extends over 16 amino acids. Germline V gene sequence: CDR1 SGHRS, CDR2 YFSETQ. Losses at the gene ends were 4 bases for V and 4 bases for J; bases not matched to a gene: 10. The CDR3 DNA reads TGCGCCAGCAGCGTCCCTCTCGGACAGGGGGGAGAGACCCAGTACTTC. Encoded protein: CASSVPLGQGGETQYF. Supplemented by reference TRBV5-1 and TRBJ2-5, the full variable domain reads KAGVTQTPRYLIKTRGQQVTLSCSPISGHRSVSWYQQTPGQGLQFLFEYFSETQRNKGNFPGRFSGRQFSNSRSEMNVSTLELGDSALYLCASSVPLGQGGETQYFGPGTRLLVL.

This sequence joins TRBV5-1 and TRBJ2-1; a weak D match, TRBD1 (5 bases). V was trimmed by 6 bases and J by 5 bases, leaving 12 bases between them. There are 13 residues in the CDR3. Germline V gene data show CDR1 as SGHRS and CDR2 as YFSETQ. CDR3 nucleotide sequence: TGCGCCAGCAAGGTGACAGAGAACAATGAGCAGTTCTTC. Protein product: CASKVTENNEQFF. The complete variable domain, with remaining parts taken from reference TRBV5-1 and TRBJ2-1, reads KAGVTQTPRYLIKTRGQQVTLSCSPISGHRSVSWYQQTPGQGLQFLFEYFSETQRNKGNFPGRFSGRQFSNSRSEMNVSTLELGDSALYLCASKVTENNEQFFGPGTRLTVL.

The sample holds a few counts of this clonotype. This sequence may be a read error, since a much larger clone differs from it by one base. The CDR3 sequence: CASRVINTEAFF. CDR3 sequence (DNA): TGTGCCAGCAGGGTTATTAACACTGAAGCTTTCTTT. This chain joins TRBV12-3 or TRBV12-4 and TRBJ1-1; D is unresolved. The CDR3 contains 12 residues. V lost 6 bases and J 2 bases, leaving 7 bases between the germline ends.

This clonotype was counted between two and nine times. This sequence joins TRBV7-2 and TRBJ2-3; D ambiguous. The V gene's germline CDR1 is SGHTA and CDR2 FQGNSA. This CDR3 is built from 15 residues. V lost 1 base and J lost 3, with 11 bases in between. CDR3 bases: TGTGCCAGCAGCTTAGAGGGTTTGGAGACAGATACGCAGTATTTT. Amino acids: CASSLEGLETDTQYF.

The V and J genes are TRBV30 and TRBJ2-6, with D perhaps given as TRBD1 or TRBD2 (5 bases each). V was shortened by 0 bases and J by 2 bases, with 17 bases between the two germline ends. Germline lookup yields CDR1 GTSNPN and CDR2 SVGIG (reference sequence). The CDR3 is made up of 18 amino acids. The CDR3 region has the DNA TGTGCCTGGAGTGTGAAGCCGGGGCATTACGCTGGGGCCAACGTCCTGACTTTC. It is translated as CAWSVKPGHYAGANVLTF.

The chain has TRBV20-1 and TRBJ1-1; D is unresolved. Between the trimmed V and J ends, which lost 0 bases and 1 base, there was a span of 6 bases. CDR1 is DFQATT and CDR2 is SNEGSKA in the germline V gene (reference sequence). This CDR3 region has 13 residues. CDR3 region: CSARDPKNTEAFF. DNA of the CDR3: TGCAGTGCTAGAGATCCCAAGAACACTGAAGCTTTCTTT.

The J gene is TRBJ2-1, the V gene TRBV5-4; D is unresolved. The length of the CDR3 is 13 residues. Per the germline V gene, CDR1 is SGHNT and CDR2 is YYREEE (reference sequence). The V end was cut by 4 bases, the J end by 8 bases, with 13 bases between. In nucleotides, the CDR3 is TGTGCCAGCAGCCGTAAAAAAGGCGATGAGCAGTTCTTC. Translating gives CASSRKKGDEQFF.

This clonotype was counted many times. The J gene is TRBJ2-7, the V gene TRBV5-1; D perhaps matches TRBD1 (5 bases). This CDR3 spans 16 amino acids. Germline-derived CDR1 and CDR2 are SGHRS and YFSETQ. V lost 0 bases and J lost 0, with 13 bases in between. The CDR3 coding sequence is TGCGCCAGCAGCTTGGACAGGCTCCCGAGCTCCTACGAGCAGTACTTC. Translated, it gives CASSLDRLPSSYEQYF.

CDR3: CASSVGLAGHTGELFF. The CDR3 DNA sequence: TGTGCCAGCAGCGTAGGATTAGCGGGACACACCGGGGAGCTGTTTTTT. The V gene is TRBV9, the J gene TRBJ2-2; 8 positions agree with TRBD2. The ends lost 0 bases at V and 3 bases at J; junction bases unmatched: 4. The CDR3 has 16 amino acids. CDR1 SGDLS and CDR2 YYNGEE come from the germline V gene.

The rearrangement joins TRBV9 to TRBJ1-2; D might be TRBD1 (5 bases). CDR1 and CDR2 (germline): SGDLS, YYNGEE. V was shortened by 2 bases and J by 2 bases, with 10 bases between the two germline ends. The length of the CDR3 is 14 residues. The CDR3 DNA reads as TGTGCCAGCAGCGTTGGGGGAAGCAACTATGGCTACACCTTC. Translated: CASSVGGSNYGYTF. Looking up the rest from reference TRBV9 and TRBJ1-2 gives the full variable domain: DSGVTQTPKHLITATGQRVTLRCSPRSGDLSVYWYQQSLDQGLQFLIQYYNGEERAKGNILERFSAQQFPDLHSELNLSSLELGDSALYFCASSVGGSNYGYTFGSGTRLTVV.

The chain joins TRBV11-2 to TRBJ2-1, with 11 bases that match TRBD2. The CDR3 covers 19 residues. Per the germline V gene, CDR1 is SGHAT and CDR2 is FQNNGV. J was trimmed by 0 bases and V by 5 bases; bases with no gene match: 12. The CDR3 protein is CASSPMRLAGRRSYNEQFF. In nucleotides, the CDR3 is TGTGCCAGCAGCCCTATGCGACTAGCGGGAAGGCGCTCCTACAATGAGCAGTTCTTC.

This clonotype was seen more than once but under ten times. The chain carries TRBV5-1 and TRBJ1-1, with D unclear. The CDR3 totals 12 residues. V shed 4 bases and J shed 7 bases, with 11 bases lying between them. Germline loops: CDR1 SGHRS, CDR2 YFSETQ. CDR3 in amino acids: CASSHDRGEAFF. The CDR3 DNA sequence: TGCGCCAGCAGCCACGATCGGGGTGAAGCTTTCTTT. Using reference TRBV5-1 and TRBJ1-1 for the parts outside the CDR3, the full variable domain is KAGVTQTPRYLIKTRGQQVTLSCSPISGHRSVSWYQQTPGQGLQFLFEYFSETQRNKGNFPGRFSGRQFSNSRSEMNVSTLELGDSALYLCASSHDRGEAFFGQGTRLTVV.

The CDR3 DNA reads as TGTGCCAGCAGCAAGAGGGGCAGGTACGAGCAGTACTTC. This codes for CASSKRGRYEQYF. The J gene is TRBJ2-7, the V gene TRBV5-6, with D possibly called TRBD1 or TRBD2 (5 bases each). Trimming took 4 bases from V and 4 from J, leaving 12 bases between them. CDR3 length: 13 amino acids. Germline V gives CDR1 SGHDT, CDR2 YYEEEE.

There are many counts of this clonotype. The rearrangement uses TRBV27 and TRBJ2-3; no firm D call. Trimming left V 6 bases short and J 0 bases short, with 10 bases between. The CDR3 runs 14 residues. Germline CDR1 and CDR2: MNHEY and SMNVEV (reference sequence). For the CDR3, the DNA is TGTGCCAGCAGCCCTCTGACTAGCACAGATACGCAGTATTTT. Translation: CASSPLTSTDTQYF.

The gene calls are TRBV29-1 and TRBJ2-7; the match to TRBD2 covers 7 bases. Germline V CDR1 and CDR2: SQVTM, ANQGSEA. The CDR3 covers 14 residues. The V segment lost 4 bases and the J segment 0 bases; nucleotides outside the gene matches: 6. CDR3: CSVVPSGPSYEQYF. The CDR3 region has the DNA TGCAGCGTTGTCCCTAGCGGTCCCTCCTACGAGCAGTACTTC.

This chain connects TRBV25-1 to TRBJ2-7; a weak D match, TRBD1 (6 bases). V dropped 9 bases and J dropped 3 bases, with 9 bases sitting between them. Per the germline V gene, CDR1 is MGHDK and CDR2 is SYGVNS. The CDR3 is 11 residues long. The CDR3 loop reads CASGQNYEQYF. In DNA form, the CDR3 reads TGTGCCAGTGGACAGAACTACGAGCAGTACTTC.

The rearrangement links TRBV20-1 to TRBJ1-3; the D gene is possibly TRBD1 (5 bases). Per germline, CDR1 DFQATT and CDR2 SNEGSKA (reference sequence). V lost 0 bases, J lost 3 bases, and 9 bases lay in between. The CDR3 totals 14 residues. This chain's CDR3 is CSARDVQGGNTIYF. For the CDR3, the DNA is TGCAGTGCTAGAGATGTCCAGGGTGGAAACACCATATATTTT.